The sequence of this T cell receptor beta chain was determined in a study of yellow fever vaccine responses in identical twins. Findings of the study overall: Convergence reportedly seemed to mark part of the twins' vaccine T cell response, with personalization marking the rest.

On this clonotype itself: The antigen is unknown.

The CDR3 sequence is 13 residues long. Trimming took 10 bases from V and 0 from J, leaving 12 bases between them. Looked up from germline, CDR1 is MNHNS and CDR2 is SASEGT. TCRdb reprocessed the RT-PCR reads with MiXCR, giving one entry per CDR3 protein. The sample includes about 17,000 distinct CDR3 sequences, around 70% seen only once; the top ten take less than 2.5%. The specimen was T cells from blood (PBMCs), unsorted or a sorted subset (not recorded which), collected before or after yellow fever vaccination (not recorded which). The source is a young woman who received the yellow fever vaccine. The chain recombines TRBV6-1 with TRBJ2-5; D might be TRBD1 (6 bases). The CDR3 reads CATQKGDQETQYF. The CDR3 nucleotides are TGTGCCACCCAAAAGGGGGACCAAGAGACCCAGTACTTC.